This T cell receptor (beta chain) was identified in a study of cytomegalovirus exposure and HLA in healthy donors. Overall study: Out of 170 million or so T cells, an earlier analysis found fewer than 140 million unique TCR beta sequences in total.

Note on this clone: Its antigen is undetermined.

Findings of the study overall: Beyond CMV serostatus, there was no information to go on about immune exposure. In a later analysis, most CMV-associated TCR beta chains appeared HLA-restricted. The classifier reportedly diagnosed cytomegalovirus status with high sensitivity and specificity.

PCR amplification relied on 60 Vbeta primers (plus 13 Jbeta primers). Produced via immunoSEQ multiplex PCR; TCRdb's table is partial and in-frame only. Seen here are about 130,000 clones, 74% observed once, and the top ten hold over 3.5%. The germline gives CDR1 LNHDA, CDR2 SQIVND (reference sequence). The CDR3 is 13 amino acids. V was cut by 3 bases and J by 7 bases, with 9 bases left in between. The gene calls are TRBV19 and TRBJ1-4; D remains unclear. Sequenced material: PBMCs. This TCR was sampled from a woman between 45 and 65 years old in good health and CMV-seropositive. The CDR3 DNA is TGTGCCAGTAGTATCGTGCGAGTTGAAAAACTGTTTTTT. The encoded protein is CASSIVRVEKLFF.